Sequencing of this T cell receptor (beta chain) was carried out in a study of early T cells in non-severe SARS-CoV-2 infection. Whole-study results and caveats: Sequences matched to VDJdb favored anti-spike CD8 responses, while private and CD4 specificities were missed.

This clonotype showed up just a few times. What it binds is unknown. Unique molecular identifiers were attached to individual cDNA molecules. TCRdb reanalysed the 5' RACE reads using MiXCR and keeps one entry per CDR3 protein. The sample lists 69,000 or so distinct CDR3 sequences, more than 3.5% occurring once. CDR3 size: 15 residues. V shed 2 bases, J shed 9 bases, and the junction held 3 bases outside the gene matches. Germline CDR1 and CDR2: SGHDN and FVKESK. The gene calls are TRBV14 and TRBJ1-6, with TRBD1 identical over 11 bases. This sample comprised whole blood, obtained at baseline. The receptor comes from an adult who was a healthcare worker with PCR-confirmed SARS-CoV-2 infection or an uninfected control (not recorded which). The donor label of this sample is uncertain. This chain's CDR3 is CASSQRTGGGSPLHF. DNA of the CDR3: TGTGCCAGCAGCCAACGGACAGGGGGCGGTTCACCCCTCCACTTT.